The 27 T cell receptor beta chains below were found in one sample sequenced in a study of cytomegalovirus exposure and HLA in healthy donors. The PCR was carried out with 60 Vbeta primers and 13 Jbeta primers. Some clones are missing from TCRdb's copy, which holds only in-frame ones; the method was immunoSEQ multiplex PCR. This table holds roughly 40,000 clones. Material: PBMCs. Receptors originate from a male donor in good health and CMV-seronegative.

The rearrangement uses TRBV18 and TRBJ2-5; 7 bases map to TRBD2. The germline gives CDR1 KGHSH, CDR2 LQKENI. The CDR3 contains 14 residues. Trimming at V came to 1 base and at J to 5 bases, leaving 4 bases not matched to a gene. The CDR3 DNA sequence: TGTGCCAGCTCACCACAACCCGGGGGGGAGACCCAGTACTTC. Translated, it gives CASSPQPGGETQYF.

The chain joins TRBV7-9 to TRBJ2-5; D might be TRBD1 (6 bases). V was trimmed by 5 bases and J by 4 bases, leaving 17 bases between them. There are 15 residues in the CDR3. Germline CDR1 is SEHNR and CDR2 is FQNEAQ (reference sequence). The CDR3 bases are TGTGCCAGCAGCCCTACTCAGGGGTGGTTAGAGACCCAGTACTTC. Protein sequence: CASSPTQGWLETQYF.

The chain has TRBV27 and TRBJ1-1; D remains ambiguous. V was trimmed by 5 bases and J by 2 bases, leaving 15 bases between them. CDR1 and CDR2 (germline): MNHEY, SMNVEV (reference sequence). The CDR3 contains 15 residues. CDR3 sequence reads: CASSRPRERNTEAFF. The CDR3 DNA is TGTGCCAGCAGTCGACCTCGGGAGAGAAACACTGAAGCTTTCTTT.

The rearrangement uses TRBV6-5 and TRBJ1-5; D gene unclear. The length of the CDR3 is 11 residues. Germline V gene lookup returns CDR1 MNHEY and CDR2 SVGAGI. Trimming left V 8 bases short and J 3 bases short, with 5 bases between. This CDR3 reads CASGLNQPQHF. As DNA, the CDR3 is TGTGCCAGCGGGCTCAATCAGCCCCAGCATTTT.

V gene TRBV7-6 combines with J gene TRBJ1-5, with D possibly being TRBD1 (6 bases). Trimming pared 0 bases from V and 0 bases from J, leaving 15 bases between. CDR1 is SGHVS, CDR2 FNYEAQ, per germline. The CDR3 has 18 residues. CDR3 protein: CASSLASGRGNSNQPQHF. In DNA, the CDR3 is TGTGCCAGCAGCTTAGCTTCGGGAAGGGGGAATAGCAATCAGCCCCAGCATTTT.

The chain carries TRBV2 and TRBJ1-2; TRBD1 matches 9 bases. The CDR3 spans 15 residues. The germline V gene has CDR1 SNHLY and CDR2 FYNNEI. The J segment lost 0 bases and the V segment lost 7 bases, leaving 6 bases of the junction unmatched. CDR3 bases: TGTGCCAGCACCGACAGGGGGGTTTCTAACTATGGCTACACCTTC. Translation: CASTDRGVSNYGYTF. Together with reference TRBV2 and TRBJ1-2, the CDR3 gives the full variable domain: EPEVTQTPSHQVTQMGQEVILRCVPISNHLYFYWYRQILGQKVEFLVSFYNNEISEKSEIFDDQFSVERPDGSNFTLKIRSTKLEDSAMYFCASTDRGVSNYGYTFGSGTRLTVV.

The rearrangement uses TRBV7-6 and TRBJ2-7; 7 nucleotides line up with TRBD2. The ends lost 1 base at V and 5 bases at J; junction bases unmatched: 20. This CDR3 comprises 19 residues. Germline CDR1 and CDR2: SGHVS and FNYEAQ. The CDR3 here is CASSLGGTEGREGSNEQYF. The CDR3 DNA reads TGTGCCAGCAGCTTAGGGGGGACCGAAGGGAGGGAAGGGTCGAACGAGCAGTACTTC.

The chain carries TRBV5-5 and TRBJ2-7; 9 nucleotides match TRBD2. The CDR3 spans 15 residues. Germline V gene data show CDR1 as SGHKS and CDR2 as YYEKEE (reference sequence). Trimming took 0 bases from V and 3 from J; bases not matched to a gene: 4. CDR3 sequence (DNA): TGTGCCAGCAGCTTGGGAGGCGGGAGGGACTACGAGCAGTACTTC. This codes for CASSLGGGRDYEQYF.

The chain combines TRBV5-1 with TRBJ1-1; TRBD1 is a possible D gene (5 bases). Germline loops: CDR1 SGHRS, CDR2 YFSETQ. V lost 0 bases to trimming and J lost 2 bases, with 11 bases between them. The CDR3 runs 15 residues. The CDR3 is CASSLGGGVNTEAFF. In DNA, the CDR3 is TGCGCCAGCAGCTTGGGCGGGGGGGTCAACACTGAAGCTTTCTTT. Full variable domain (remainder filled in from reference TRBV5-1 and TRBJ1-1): KAGVTQTPRYLIKTRGQQVTLSCSPISGHRSVSWYQQTPGQGLQFLFEYFSETQRNKGNFPGRFSGRQFSNSRSEMNVSTLELGDSALYLCASSLGGGVNTEAFFGQGTRLTVV.

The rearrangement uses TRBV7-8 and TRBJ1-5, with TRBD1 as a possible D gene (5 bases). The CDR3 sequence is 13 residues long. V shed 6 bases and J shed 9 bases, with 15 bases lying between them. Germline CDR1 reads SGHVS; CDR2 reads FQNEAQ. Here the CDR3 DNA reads TGTGCCAGCAGAAACGGGGGTGATGGGCCCCAGCATTTT. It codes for CASRNGGDGPQHF.

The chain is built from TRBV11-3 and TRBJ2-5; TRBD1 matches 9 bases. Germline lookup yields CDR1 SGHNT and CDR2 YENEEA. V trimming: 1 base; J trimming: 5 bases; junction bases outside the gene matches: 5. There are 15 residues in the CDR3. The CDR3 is CASSLGTGGSETQYF. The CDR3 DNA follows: TGTGCCAGCAGCTTAGGAACAGGGGGCTCGGAGACCCAGTACTTC. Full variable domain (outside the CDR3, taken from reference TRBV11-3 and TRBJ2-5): EAGVVQSPRYKIIEKKQPVAFWCNPISGHNTLYWYLQNLGQGPELLIRYENEEAVDDSQLPKDRFSAERLKGVDSTLKIQPAELGDSAVYLCASSLGTGGSETQYFGPGTRLLVL.

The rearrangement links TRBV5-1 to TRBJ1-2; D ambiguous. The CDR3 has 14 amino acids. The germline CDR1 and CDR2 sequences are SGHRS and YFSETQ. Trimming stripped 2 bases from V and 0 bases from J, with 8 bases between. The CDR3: CASSLNGANYGYTF. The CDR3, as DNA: TGCGCCAGCAGCTTAAACGGAGCTAACTATGGCTACACCTTC.

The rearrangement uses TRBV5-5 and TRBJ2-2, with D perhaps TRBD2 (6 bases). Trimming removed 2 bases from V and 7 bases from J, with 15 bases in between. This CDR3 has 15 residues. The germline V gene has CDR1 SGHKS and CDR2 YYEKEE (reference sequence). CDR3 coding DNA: TGTGCCAGCAGCTTATCGGTCGGGGGTAACGGGGAGCTGTTTTTT. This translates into CASSLSVGGNGELFF.

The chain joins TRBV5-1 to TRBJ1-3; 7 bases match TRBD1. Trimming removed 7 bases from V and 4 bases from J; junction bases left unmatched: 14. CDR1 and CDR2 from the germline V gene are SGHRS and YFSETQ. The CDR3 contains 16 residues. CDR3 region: CASGDGAGGPGNTIYF. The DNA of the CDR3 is TGCGCCAGCGGAGACGGGGCAGGGGGACCCGGAAACACCATATATTTT.

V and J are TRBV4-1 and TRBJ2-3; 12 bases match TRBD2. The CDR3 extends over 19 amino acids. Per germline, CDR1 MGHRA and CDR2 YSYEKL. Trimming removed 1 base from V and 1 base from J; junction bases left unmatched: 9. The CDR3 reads CASSQGRASGRAGTDTQYF. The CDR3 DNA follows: TGCGCCAGCAGCCAAGGTAGGGCTAGCGGGAGGGCCGGCACAGATACGCAGTATTTT.

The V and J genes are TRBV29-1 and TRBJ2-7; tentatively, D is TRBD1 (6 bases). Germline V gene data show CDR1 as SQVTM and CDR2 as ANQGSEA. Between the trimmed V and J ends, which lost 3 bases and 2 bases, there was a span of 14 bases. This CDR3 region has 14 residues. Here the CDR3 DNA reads TGCAGCGTTGAGATCTCCGGGACAACCTACGAGCAGTACTTC. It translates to CSVEISGTTYEQYF.

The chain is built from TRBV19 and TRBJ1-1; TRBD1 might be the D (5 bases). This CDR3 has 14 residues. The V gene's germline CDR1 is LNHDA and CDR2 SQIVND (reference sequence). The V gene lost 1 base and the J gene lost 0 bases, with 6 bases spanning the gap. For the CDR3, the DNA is TGTGCCAGTAGTATAGGGGGCATGAACACTGAAGCTTTCTTT. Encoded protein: CASSIGGMNTEAFF.

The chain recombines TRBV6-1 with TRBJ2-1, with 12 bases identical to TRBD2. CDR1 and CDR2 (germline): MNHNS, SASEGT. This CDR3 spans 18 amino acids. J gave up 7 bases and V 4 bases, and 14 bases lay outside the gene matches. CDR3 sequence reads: CASSGRVGGLAGQNEQFF. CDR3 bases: TGTGCCAGCAGTGGCAGAGTTGGGGGACTAGCGGGCCAGAATGAGCAGTTCTTC.

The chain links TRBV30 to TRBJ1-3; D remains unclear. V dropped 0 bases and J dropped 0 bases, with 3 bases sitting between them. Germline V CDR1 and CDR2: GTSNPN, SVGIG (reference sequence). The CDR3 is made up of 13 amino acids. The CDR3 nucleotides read TGTGCCTGGAGTGTACACTCTGGAAACACCATATATTTT. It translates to CAWSVHSGNTIYF.

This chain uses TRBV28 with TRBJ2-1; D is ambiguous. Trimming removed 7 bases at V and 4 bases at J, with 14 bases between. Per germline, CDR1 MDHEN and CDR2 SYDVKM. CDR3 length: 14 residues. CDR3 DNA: TGTGCCAGCATCTCATCGCGGCATTACAATGAGCAGTTCTTC. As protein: CASISSRHYNEQFF.

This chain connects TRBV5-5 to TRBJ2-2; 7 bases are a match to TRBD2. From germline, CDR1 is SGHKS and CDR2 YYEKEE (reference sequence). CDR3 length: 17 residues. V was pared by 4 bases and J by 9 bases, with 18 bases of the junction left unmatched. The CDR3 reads CASSPRGPASGHRELFF. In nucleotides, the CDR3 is TGTGCCAGCAGCCCGAGGGGCCCGGCTAGCGGTCACCGGGAGCTGTTTTTT.

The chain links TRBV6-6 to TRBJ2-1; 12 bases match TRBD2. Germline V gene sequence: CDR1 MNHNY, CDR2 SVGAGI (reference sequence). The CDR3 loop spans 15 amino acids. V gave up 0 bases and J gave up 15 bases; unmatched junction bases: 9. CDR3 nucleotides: TGTGCCAGCAGTTACTCGACTAGCGGGAGACTAGGTCCGTTCTTC. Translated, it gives CASSYSTSGRLGPFF.

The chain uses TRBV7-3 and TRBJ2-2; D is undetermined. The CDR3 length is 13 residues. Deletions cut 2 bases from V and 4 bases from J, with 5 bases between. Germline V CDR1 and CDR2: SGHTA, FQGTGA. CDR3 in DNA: TGTGCCAGCAGCTTAGTCATCACCGGGGAGCTGTTTTTT. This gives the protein CASSLVITGELFF.

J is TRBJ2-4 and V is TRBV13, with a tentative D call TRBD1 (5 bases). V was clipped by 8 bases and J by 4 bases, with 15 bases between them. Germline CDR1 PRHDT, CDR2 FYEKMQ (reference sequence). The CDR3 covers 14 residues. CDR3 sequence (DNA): TGTGCCAGCCCCTCCGGACACCAAAAAAACATTCAGTACTTC. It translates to CASPSGHQKNIQYF. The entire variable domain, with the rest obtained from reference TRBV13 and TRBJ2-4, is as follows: AAGVIQSPRHLIKEKRETATLKCYPIPRHDTVYWYQQGPGQDPQFLISFYEKMQSDKGSIPDRFSAQQFSDYHSELNMSSLELGDSALYFCASPSGHQKNIQYFGAGTRLSVL.

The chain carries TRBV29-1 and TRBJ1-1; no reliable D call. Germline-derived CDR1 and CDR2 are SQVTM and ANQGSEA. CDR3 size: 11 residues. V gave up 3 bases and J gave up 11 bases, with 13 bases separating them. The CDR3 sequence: CSVDSGQRAFF. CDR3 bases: TGCAGCGTTGATAGCGGGCAGAGGGCTTTCTTT.

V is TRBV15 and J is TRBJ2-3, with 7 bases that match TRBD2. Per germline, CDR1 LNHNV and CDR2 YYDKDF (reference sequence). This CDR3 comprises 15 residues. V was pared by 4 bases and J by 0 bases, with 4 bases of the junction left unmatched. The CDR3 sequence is CATSTLAGSTDTQYF. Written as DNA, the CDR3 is TGTGCCACCAGCACATTAGCGGGCAGCACAGATACGCAGTATTTT.

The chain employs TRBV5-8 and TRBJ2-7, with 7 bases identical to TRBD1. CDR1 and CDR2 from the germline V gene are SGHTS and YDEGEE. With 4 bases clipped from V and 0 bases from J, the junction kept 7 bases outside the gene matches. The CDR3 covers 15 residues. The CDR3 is CASSQKQGSSYEQYF. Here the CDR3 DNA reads TGTGCCAGCAGCCAAAAACAGGGGAGCTCCTACGAGCAGTACTTC.